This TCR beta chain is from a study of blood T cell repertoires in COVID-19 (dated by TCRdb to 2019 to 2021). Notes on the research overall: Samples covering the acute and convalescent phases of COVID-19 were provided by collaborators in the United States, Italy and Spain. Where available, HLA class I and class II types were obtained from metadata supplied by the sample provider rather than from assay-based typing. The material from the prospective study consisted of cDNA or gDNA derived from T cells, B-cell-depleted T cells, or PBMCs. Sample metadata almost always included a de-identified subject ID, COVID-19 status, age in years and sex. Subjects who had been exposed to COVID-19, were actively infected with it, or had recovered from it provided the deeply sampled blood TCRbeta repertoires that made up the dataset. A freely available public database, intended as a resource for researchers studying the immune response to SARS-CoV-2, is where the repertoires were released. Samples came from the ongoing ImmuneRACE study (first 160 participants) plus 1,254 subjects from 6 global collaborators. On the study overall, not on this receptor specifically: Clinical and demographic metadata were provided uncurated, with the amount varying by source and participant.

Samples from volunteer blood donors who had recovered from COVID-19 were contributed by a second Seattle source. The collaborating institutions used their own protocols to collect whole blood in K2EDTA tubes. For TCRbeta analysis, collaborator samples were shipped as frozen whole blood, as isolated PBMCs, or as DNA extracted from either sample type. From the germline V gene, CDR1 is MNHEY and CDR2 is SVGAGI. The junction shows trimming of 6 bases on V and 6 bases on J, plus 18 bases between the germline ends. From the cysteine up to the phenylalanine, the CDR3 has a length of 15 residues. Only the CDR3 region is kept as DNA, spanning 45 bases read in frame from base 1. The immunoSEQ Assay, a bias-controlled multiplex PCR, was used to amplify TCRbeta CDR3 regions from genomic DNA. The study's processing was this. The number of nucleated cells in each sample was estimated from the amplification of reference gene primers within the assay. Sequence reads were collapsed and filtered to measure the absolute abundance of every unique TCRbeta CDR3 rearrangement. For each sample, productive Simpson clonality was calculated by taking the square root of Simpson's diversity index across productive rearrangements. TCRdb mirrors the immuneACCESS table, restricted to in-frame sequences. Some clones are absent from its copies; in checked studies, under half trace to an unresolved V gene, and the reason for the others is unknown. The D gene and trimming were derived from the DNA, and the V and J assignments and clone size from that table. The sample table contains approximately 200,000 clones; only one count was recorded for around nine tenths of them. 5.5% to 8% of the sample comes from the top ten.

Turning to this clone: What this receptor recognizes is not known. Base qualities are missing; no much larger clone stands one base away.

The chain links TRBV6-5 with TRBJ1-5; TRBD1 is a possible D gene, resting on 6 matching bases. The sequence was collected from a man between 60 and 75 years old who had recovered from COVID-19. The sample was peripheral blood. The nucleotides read TGTGCCAGCAGCCCATTGGGGGCAAGAGGTCAGCCCCAGCATTTT. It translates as CASSPLGARGQPQHF.